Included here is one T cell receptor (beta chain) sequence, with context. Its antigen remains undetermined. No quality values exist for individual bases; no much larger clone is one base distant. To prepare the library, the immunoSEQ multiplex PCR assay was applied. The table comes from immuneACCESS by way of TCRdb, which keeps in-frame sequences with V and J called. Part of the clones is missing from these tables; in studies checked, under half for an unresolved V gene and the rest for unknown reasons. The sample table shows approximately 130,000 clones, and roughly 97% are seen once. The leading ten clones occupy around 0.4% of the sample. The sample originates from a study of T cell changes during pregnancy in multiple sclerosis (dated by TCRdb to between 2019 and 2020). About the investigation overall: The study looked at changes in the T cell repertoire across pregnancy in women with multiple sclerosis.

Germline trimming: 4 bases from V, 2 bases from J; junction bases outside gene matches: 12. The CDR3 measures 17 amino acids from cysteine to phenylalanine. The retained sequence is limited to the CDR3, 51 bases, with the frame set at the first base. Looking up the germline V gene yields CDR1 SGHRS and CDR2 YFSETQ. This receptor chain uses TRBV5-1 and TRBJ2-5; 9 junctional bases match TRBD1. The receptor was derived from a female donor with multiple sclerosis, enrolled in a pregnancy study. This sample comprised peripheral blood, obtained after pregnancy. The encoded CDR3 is CASSAGQGQRKQETQYF. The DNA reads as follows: TGCGCCAGCAGCGCCGGACAGGGGCAGCGGAAGCAAGAGACCCAGTACTTC.